This T cell receptor beta chain was identified during a study of T-cell reconstitution after alpha-beta-depleted transplantation in children. Germline V gene sequence: CDR1 LGHNA, CDR2 YSLEER. The CDR3 covers 14 residues. V dropped 3 bases and J dropped 4 bases, with 9 bases sitting between them. This clonotype was observed a handful of times. The antigen remains undetermined. This sample's TCRbeta library carried unique molecular identifier barcodes. Each CDR3 protein is one row after TCRdb ran MiXCR on the PCR reads. This sample has about 600,000 distinct CDR3 sequences; under 25% occur once, and the top ten carry less than 15%. Study conclusions and caveats: The authors attributed T-cell counts and diversity one year after transplant mostly to newly produced T cells. Alpha-beta T cells about two months after transplant reportedly derived from several hundred expanded graft clones. After transplant, high TCRbeta diversity at day 60 in some patients arose from surviving recipient T cells and thymic progenitors.

The source of this sequence is a boy under two years old who had a stem cell transplant for acute myeloid leukemia, so the T cells may come from the graft donor. Sequenced material: PBMCs, mostly from graft donor cells, taken 360 days after TCRalphabeta/CD19-depleted stem cell transplant. The rearrangement uses TRBV4-3 and TRBJ2-2; D is unclear. CDR3 nucleotide sequence: TGCGCCAGCAGCCAGACCCCCCTCACCGGGGAGCTGTTTTTT. Protein: CASSQTPLTGELFF.